This T cell receptor beta chain was recovered during a study of blood T cell repertoires in COVID-19 (dated by TCRdb to 2020 to 2022). About the study as a whole: Samples covering the acute and convalescent phases of COVID-19 were provided by collaborators in the United States, Italy and Spain. The material from the prospective study consisted of cDNA or gDNA derived from T cells, B-cell-depleted T cells, or PBMCs. Nearly every sample came with metadata listing a de-identified subject ID, COVID-19 status, age in years and sex. Deeply sampled blood TCRbeta repertoires from subjects exposed to, actively infected with, or recovered from COVID-19 were included in the dataset. A freely available public database, intended as a resource for researchers studying the immune response to SARS-CoV-2, is where the repertoires were released. The samples were drawn from the first 160 participants of the ongoing ImmuneRACE study and from 950 to 1,500 subjects provided by 6 global collaborators. Where available, HLA class I and class II types were taken from metadata supplied by the sample provider and were not determined by assay-based typing. Broad study findings and their caveats: Clinical and demographic metadata were provided uncurated, with the amount varying by source and participant.

TCRbeta CDR3 regions were amplified from genomic DNA using the immunoSEQ Assay, a bias-controlled multiplex PCR. From the authors' description of their analysis: The number of nucleated cells in each sample was estimated from the amplification of reference gene primers within the assay. Sequence reads were collapsed and filtered to measure the absolute abundance of every unique TCRbeta CDR3 rearrangement. Productive Simpson clonality was computed per sample as the square root of Simpson's diversity index over productive rearrangements. Not all clones reach the TCRdb copy of this immuneACCESS table, which keeps in-frame sequences only. Checked studies attribute under half of the gap to unresolved V genes and leave the rest unexplained. The V and J calls and clone size come from that table; D and trimming were worked out from the DNA. This sample has hundreds of thousands of clones in its table, and approximately 83% of those were observed once. Roughly 9.6% of the sample comes from the top ten.

As regards this clone: The antigen it binds to is not known. No base quality information exists; no much larger clone differs at one position.

Each collaborating institution followed its own protocols to collect whole blood in K2EDTA tubes. For TCRbeta analysis, collaborators shipped samples as frozen whole blood, isolated PBMCs, or DNA extracted from either of those sample types. The CDR3 spans 14 residues, from the cysteine through the phenylalanine. Left in the record is the CDR3 DNA by itself, 42 bases read in frame from the first base. V is pared back by 0 bases and J by 4 bases, with 10 bases lying between the germline termini. CDR1 and CDR2, looked up from the germline V gene, are SGHDT and YYEEEE. This receptor was identified in a woman aged 80 or older with acute or convalescent COVID-19. This chain is built from TRBV5-6 and TRBJ2-5, with TRBD1 tentatively as D gene (6 bases match). Material for sequencing was peripheral blood. The CDR3 protein is CASSLVRGRETQYF. The DNA reads as follows: TGTGCCAGCAGCTTGGTCAGGGGCCGAGAGACCCAGTACTTC.